The 5 T cell receptor beta chains given below trace back to one sample, sequenced in a study of blood T cell repertoires in COVID-19. The protocol was immunoSEQ multiplex PCR, while the TCRdb copy is restricted to in-frame clones and leaves out a portion. The repertoire consists of 90,000 to 120,000 clones, with just under 85% occurring once and the leading ten covering approximately 3.4%. The sample comprised peripheral blood. All receptors derive from a woman at least 80 years old with active or convalescent COVID-19.

The chain's CDR3 is CASSEVRGQRNTIYF. CDR3 sequence (DNA): TGTGCCAGCAGCGAAGTACGCGGACAGAGGAACACCATATATTTT. The V gene is TRBV7-9, the J gene TRBJ1-3, with D possibly being TRBD1 (6 bases). The germline gives CDR1 SEHNR, CDR2 FQNEAQ (reference sequence). The V gene lost 5 bases and the J gene lost 7 bases, with 18 bases spanning the gap. The CDR3 extends over 15 amino acids.

The chain combines TRBV7-9 with TRBJ2-2, with 12 bases identical to TRBD1. The V and J ends lost 5 bases and 7 bases, in that order; junction bases with no gene match: 5. CDR1 is SEHNR, CDR2 FQNEAQ, per germline (reference sequence). The CDR3 runs 15 residues. The CDR3 here is CASSQGTGGVGELFF. The DNA for the CDR3 is TGTGCCAGCAGCCAAGGGACAGGGGGCGTCGGGGAGCTGTTTTTT. The full variable domain, completed using reference TRBV7-9 and TRBJ2-2, is DTGVSQNPRHKITKRGQNVTFRCDPISEHNRLYWYRQTLGQGPEFLTYFQNEAQLEKSRLLSDRFSAERPKGSFSTLEIQRTEQGDSAMYLCASSQGTGGVGELFFGEGSRLTVL.

This clone was picked up a small number of times. This sequence joins TRBV30 and TRBJ1-5; D ambiguous. This CDR3 has 17 residues. Looked up from germline, CDR1 is GTSNPN and CDR2 is SVGIG (reference sequence). The V and J ends lost 0 bases and 0 bases respectively, with 15 bases between them. This chain's CDR3 is CAWSVRRGTYSNQPQHF. CDR3 bases: TGTGCCTGGAGTGTACGTCGGGGTACCTATAGCAATCAGCCCCAGCATTTT.

The chain links TRBV27 to TRBJ2-5, with 8 bases aligning to TRBD1. V was pared by 8 bases and J by 4 bases, with 3 bases of the junction left unmatched. CDR3 length: 12 amino acids. Germline V gives CDR1 MNHEY, CDR2 SMNVEV (reference sequence). The CDR3 DNA reads TGTGCCAGCCGGCAGGGGGCAGAGACCCAGTACTTC. It encodes CASRQGAETQYF.

This sequence joins TRBV11-2 and TRBJ1-2, with D possibly TRBD1 on 6 matching bases. The CDR3 is 13 residues long. Germline lookup yields CDR1 SGHAT and CDR2 FQNNGV. Trimming stripped 6 bases from V and 2 bases from J, with 10 bases between. This CDR3 is CASRNQGNYGYTF. The CDR3 DNA reads TGTGCCAGCAGGAACCAGGGGAACTATGGCTACACCTTC.